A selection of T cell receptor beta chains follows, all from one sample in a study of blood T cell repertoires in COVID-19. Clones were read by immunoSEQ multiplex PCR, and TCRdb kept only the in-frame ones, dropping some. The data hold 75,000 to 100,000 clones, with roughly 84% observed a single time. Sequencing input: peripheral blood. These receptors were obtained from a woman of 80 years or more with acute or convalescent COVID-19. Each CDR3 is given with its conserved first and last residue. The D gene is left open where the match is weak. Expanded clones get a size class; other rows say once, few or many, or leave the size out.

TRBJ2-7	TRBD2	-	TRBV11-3	TGTGCCAGCAGCTCCGGGGGGGACGAGCAGTACTTC	CASSSGGDEQYF
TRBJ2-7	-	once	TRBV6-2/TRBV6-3	TGTGCCAGCAGTCGCCGACAAACTAGCTCCTACGAGCAGTACTTC	CASSRRQTSSYEQYF
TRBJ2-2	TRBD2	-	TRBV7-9	TGTGCCAGCAGCCCCCGGGGGGATGCCGGGGAGCTGTTTTTT	CASSPRGDAGELFF
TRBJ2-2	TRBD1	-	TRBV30	TGTGCCTGGAGAGATGGGACAGGGAACTCCGGGGAGCTGTTTTTT	CAWRDGTGNSGELFF
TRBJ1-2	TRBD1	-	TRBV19	TGTGCCAGTAGTTTTCGGGACAGGGACTCCTATGGCTACACCTTC	CASSFRDRDSYGYTF
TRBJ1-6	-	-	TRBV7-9	TGTGCCAGCGACAGTAAGATCTATAATTCACCCCTCCACTTT	CASDSKIYNSPLHF
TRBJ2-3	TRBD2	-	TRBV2	TGTGCCAGCATTGCGGGGGGCACAGATACGCAGTATTTT	CASIAGGTDTQYF
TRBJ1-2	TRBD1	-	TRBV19	TGTGCCAGTAGTGCCGGACAGGGTCGGCCCTCACATCCCTATGGCTACACCTTC	CASSAGQGRPSHPYGYTF
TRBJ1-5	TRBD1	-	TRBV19	TGTGCCAGTAACCCGGACAGGGGGAATCAGCCCCAGCATTTT	CASNPDRGNQPQHF
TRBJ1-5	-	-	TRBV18	TGTGCCAGCTCCCCCATGGGTAGGGGGAGCAATCAGCCCCAGCATTTT	CASSPMGRGSNQPQHF
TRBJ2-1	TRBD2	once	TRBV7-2	TGTGCCAGCAGCTTAGCCTTAGCGGGGGGCCACAATGAGCAGTTCTTC	CASSLALAGGHNEQFF
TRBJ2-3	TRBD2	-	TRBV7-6	TGTGCCAGCAGCTTAGGGACGGGACTAAGCTCTAGCACAGATACGCAGTATTTT	CASSLGTGLSSSTDTQYF
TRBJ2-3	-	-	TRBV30	TGTGCCTGGAGTAGGTTAAGTCGGCGGGATACGCAGTATTTT	CAWSRLSRRDTQYF
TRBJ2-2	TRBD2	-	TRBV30	TGTGCCTGGGGTAGCGGGAGACGGGCCACCGGGGAGCTGTTTTTT	CAWGSGRRATGELFF
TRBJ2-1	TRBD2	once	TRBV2	TGTGCCAGCAGTGTACCCGGGACTAGCGGGAGTAATGAGCAGTTCTTC	CASSVPGTSGSNEQFF
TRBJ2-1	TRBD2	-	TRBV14	TGTGCCAGCAGCCAAGCTAGCGGGGGCGTTCAGAATGAGCAGTTCTTC	CASSQASGGVQNEQFF
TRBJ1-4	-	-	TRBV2	TGTGCCAGCAGCGGAGGACAGTCTAATGAAAAACTGTTTTTT	CASSGGQSNEKLFF
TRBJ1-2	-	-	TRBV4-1	TGCGCCAGCAGCCAAGATCATGTCGGGGGAAGCTATGGCTACACCTTC	CASSQDHVGGSYGYTF
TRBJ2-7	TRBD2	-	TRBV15	TGTGCCACCAGCAGAGAGCCTAGCGGGAGGGATGAGCAGTACTTC	CATSREPSGRDEQYF
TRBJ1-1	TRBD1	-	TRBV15	TGTGCCACCAGCAGAGAGGGACAGGGGGCCCAAGCTTTCTTT	CATSREGQGAQAFF
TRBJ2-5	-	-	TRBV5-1	TGCGCCAGCAGCTCCGGGACACGAGGTTGGCACCAAGAGACCCAGTACTTC	CASSSGTRGWHQETQYF
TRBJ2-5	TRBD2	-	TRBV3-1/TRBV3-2	TGTGCCAGCAGACCGGGACTAGCGGGCCTCCAAGAGACCCAGTACTTC	CASRPGLAGLQETQYF
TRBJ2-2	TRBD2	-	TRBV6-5	TGTGCCACCCAGTCGGCGGGGGGGGCCGGGGAGCTGTTTTTT	CATQSAGGAGELFF
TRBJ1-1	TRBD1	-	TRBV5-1	TGCGCCAGCAGCTTCGCAGGGGGCCGGAACACTGAAGCTTTCTTT	CASSFAGGRNTEAFF
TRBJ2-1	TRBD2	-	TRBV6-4	TGTGCCAGCAGTGTACTACTAGCGGGATTTCATGAGCAGTTCTTC	CASSVLLAGFHEQFF
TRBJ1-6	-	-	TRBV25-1	TGTGCCAGCAGTTCCCCGGGACAAGTCACTTCACCCCTCCACTTT	CASSSPGQVTSPLHF
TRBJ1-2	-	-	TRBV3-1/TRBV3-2	TGTGCCAGCAGCCCTCGCTGGGGAGGGGATAGCTACACCTTC	CASSPRWGGDSYTF
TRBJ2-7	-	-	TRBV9	TGTGCCAGCACCCCCCCGGAGTACTTC	CASTPPEYF
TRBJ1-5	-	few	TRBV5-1	TGCGCCAGCAGCTTGGACGGTTATAGCAATCAGCCCCAGCATTTT	CASSLDGYSNQPQHF
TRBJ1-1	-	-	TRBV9	TGTGCCAGCAGCGAAGACAGATGGAACACTGAAGCTTTCTTT	CASSEDRWNTEAFF
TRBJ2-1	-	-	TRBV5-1	TGCGCCAGCAGCTTCGTGGGGCTGAGCTCCTACAATGAGCAGTTCTTC	CASSFVGLSSYNEQFF
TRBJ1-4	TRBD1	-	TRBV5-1	TGCGCCAGCAGCCCGGGACAGGGGGCGAAAGAAAAACTGTTTTTT	CASSPGQGAKEKLFF
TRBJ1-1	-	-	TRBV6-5	TGTGCCAGCAGTTACTCAGGGGGTGGGACTGAAGCTTTCTTT	CASSYSGGGTEAFF
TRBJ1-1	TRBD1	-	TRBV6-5	TGTGCCAGCAGTTGGACAGGGGGAAACACTGAAGCTTTCTTT	CASSWTGGNTEAFF
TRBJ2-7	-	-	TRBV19	TGTGCCAGTAGTATAGACAACCAGGTCCGAGGGGAGCAGTACTTC	CASSIDNQVRGEQYF
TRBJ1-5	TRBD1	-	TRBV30	TGTGCCTGGAGCAGGGGGCTTGATCAGCCCCAGCATTTT	CAWSRGLDQPQHF
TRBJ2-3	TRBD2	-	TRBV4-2	TGTGCCAGCAGCCAAGCTAGCGGGAGGGTCACAGATACGCAGTATTTT	CASSQASGRVTDTQYF
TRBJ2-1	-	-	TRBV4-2	TGTGCCAGCAGCCAAGAGGAACCGCCTAGCTCCTACAATGAGCAGTTCTTC	CASSQEEPPSSYNEQFF
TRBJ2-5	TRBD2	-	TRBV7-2	TGTGCCAGCAGTCTTAGCGGGGATGGCGAGACCCAGTACTTC	CASSLSGDGETQYF
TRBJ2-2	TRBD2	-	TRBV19	TGTGCCTGCAGTAAAACGGGAGGACGGGTCACCGGGGAGCTGTTTTTT	CACSKTGGRVTGELFF
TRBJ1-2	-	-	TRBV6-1	TGTGCCAGCAGAGAAGGGGCTTCGGGAAGATGGTATGGCTACACCTTC	CASREGASGRWYGYTF
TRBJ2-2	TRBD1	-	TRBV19	TGTGCCAGTAGTATTGGGACAGGGATTACCGGGGAGCTGTTTTTT	CASSIGTGITGELFF
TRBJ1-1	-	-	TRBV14	TGTGCCAGCAGCCAAGACTCTAGGGGGAACACTGAAGCTTTCTTT	CASSQDSRGNTEAFF
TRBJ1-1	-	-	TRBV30	TGTGCCTGGACCCGACAGGCGAACACTGAAGCTTTCTTT	CAWTRQANTEAFF
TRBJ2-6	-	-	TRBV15	TGTGCCACCAGCAGAGGAGGAAATACCCCATCCGGGGCCAACGTCCTGACTTTC	CATSRGGNTPSGANVLTF
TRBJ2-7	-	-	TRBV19	TGTGCCAGTAGTATAGCTGCAGGACAGAACTACGAGCAGTACTTC	CASSIAAGQNYEQYF
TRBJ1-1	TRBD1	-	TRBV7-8	TGTGCCAGCAGCTTCCTCCAGGGGGCGAATACTGAAGCTTTCTTT	CASSFLQGANTEAFF
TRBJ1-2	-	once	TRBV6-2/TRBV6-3	TGTGCCAGCAGCCTTGCACAGTTACATGGCTACACCTTC	CASSLAQLHGYTF
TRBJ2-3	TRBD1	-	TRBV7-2	TGTGCCAGCAGCGACCGGGACAGGGCGACAGATACGCAGTATTTT	CASSDRDRATDTQYF
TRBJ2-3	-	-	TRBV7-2	TGTGCCAGCAGCTTTGGACAAACAGATACGCAGTATTTT	CASSFGQTDTQYF
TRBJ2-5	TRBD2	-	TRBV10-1	TGCGCCAGCAGGGGGGGGAAGCGGGGAAGAGAAGAGACCCAGTACTTC	CASRGGKRGREETQYF
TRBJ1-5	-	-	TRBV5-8	TGTGCCAGCAGCTTGGCCGCGGCCGTCGGTCAGCCCCAGCATTTT	CASSLAAAVGQPQHF
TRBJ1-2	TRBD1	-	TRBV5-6	TGTGCCAGCAGCTTAGGGACAGGCAATGGCTACACCTTC	CASSLGTGNGYTF
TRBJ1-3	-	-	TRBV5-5	TGTGCCAGCAGCTTGGTGGGGGCTAGTGGAAACACCATATATTTT	CASSLVGASGNTIYF
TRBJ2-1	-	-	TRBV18	TGTGCCAGCTCACCAGGCAGGGACAATGAGCAGTTCTTC	CASSPGRDNEQFF